The clone carrying this T cell receptor beta chain was recorded many times. Its antigen is as yet unknown. The entry originates in a study of CD8 T cells in ankylosing spondylitis. Points from the study as a whole: Seemingly characteristic of ankylosing spondylitis blood was a TCR beta motif consisting of several highly homologous variants.

V gave up 3 bases and J gave up 7 bases, with 13 bases separating them. The CDR3 consists of 12 residues. Germline CDR1 and CDR2: DFQATT and SNEGSKA (reference sequence). TCRdb fed the 5' RACE reads into MiXCR, producing one record per CDR3 protein. Seen here are fewer than 550,000 distinct CDR3 sequences, roughly 5% observed once, and the top ten hold roughly 3.5%. V usage is TRBV20-1 and J usage is TRBJ2-7; D possibly uses TRBD1 or TRBD2 (5 bases each). This TCR was sampled from a male donor with ankylosing spondylitis. Sequencing was performed on blood, either unsorted or a sorted T cell fraction (not recorded which). CDR3 nucleotides: TGCAGTGCTAGTCCTCAGGGCGGGGAGCAGTACTTC. This translates into CSASPQGGEQYF.